These 17 T cell receptor beta chains share one sample of origin, sequenced in a study of T cells in Graves' hyperthyroidism and ophthalmopathy. Amplification targeted TCR beta CDR3 regions from RNA transcripts. First-round RT-PCR with HTBI primers amplified the TCR CDR3 region. TCRdb passed the multiplex PCR reads through MiXCR, listing each CDR3 protein once. Among under 250,000 distinct CDR3 sequences listed, about 24% were seen once. Sequenced material: blood. These TCRs come from a woman aged 35 to 49 with Graves' ophthalmopathy.

This clonotype was picked up many times. This CDR3 reads CASSLANRDRGHEQYF. In DNA form, the CDR3 reads TGTGCCAGCAGTTTAGCAAACCGGGACAGGGGGCACGAGCAGTACTTC. The genes are TRBV28 and TRBJ2-7; 12 positions match TRBD1. The CDR3 covers 16 residues. The ends lost 2 bases at V and 5 bases at J; junction bases unmatched: 7. Germline values: CDR1 MDHEN, CDR2 SYDVKM.

This clonotype was recorded many times. The genes are TRBV14 and TRBJ2-2; the D gene could be TRBD1 or TRBD2 (6 bases each). The germline gives CDR1 SGHDN, CDR2 FVKESK. The ends were cut back, 1 base at V and 2 bases at J, with 14 bases in the middle. The CDR3 is 17 residues long. DNA for the CDR3: TGTGCCAGCAGCCAAGGCCGACTAGGGGGTAACACCGGGGAGCTGTTTTTT. As protein: CASSQGRLGGNTGELFF. Complete variable domain (other parts from reference TRBV14 and TRBJ2-2): EAGVTQFPSHSVIEKGQTVTLRCDPISGHDNLYWYRRVMGKEIKFLLHFVKESKQDESGMPNNRFLAERTGGTYSTLKVQPAELEDSGVYFCASSQGRLGGNTGELFFGEGSRLTVL.

This clonotype was counted at least ten times. V gene TRBV3-1 combines with J gene TRBJ2-5; D is possibly TRBD2 (5 bases). Germline lookup yields CDR1 LGHDT and CDR2 YNNKEL (reference sequence). V lost 4 bases to trimming and J lost 2 bases, with 17 bases between them. The CDR3 has 16 amino acids. The CDR3 coding sequence is TGTGCCAGCAGCCCCCCTCCGGGAAGGCAGCAAGAGACCCAGTACTTC. It translates to CASSPPPGRQQETQYF.

Of note for this clonotype: A much larger clone sits a single nucleotide away, making a read error possible. The rearrangement joins TRBV7-2 to TRBJ1-5; D perhaps matches TRBD1 (6 bases). The CDR3 totals 15 residues. Germline V gives CDR1 SGHTA, CDR2 FQGNSA. Trimming shortened V by 5 bases and J by 0 bases, and 11 bases separated the two germline ends. In nucleotides, the CDR3 is TGTGCCAGCAGCAAGACAGGAGCTAGCAATCAGCCCCAGCATTTT. Its translation is CASSKTGASNQPQHF.

This clonotype was counted ten times or more. The chain recombines TRBV6-5 with TRBJ2-6; TRBD1 matches at 8 bases. Trimming at V came to 4 bases and at J to 4 bases, leaving 9 bases not matched to a gene. The CDR3 has 17 residues. The germline CDR1 and CDR2 sequences are MNHEY and SVGAGI. CDR3 amino acids: CASSFRQGNPGANVLTF. DNA for the CDR3: TGTGCCAGCAGTTTCCGACAGGGGAATCCCGGGGCCAACGTCCTGACTTTC.

This clonotype was detected ten times or more. The chain links TRBV30 to TRBJ2-2; no definite D call. V shed 0 bases and J shed 5 bases, with 1 base lying between them. Germline V gene lookup returns CDR1 GTSNPN and CDR2 SVGIG (reference sequence). This CDR3 spans 11 amino acids. The CDR3 DNA reads as TGTGCCTGGAGTGTAACCGGGGAGCTGTTTTTT. The encoded protein is CAWSVTGELFF.

This clonotype has ten or more counts. This rearrangement joins TRBV20-1 to TRBJ2-5; 10 positions agree with TRBD1. The CDR3 length is 16 residues. Germline values: CDR1 DFQATT, CDR2 SNEGSKA (reference sequence). The V gene end was trimmed by 6 bases and the J gene end by 0 bases; junction bases not matched to a gene: 10. CDR3 in amino acids: CSAQNAGQGHQETQYF. For the CDR3, the DNA is TGCAGTGCCCAAAACGCGGGACAGGGGCACCAAGAGACCCAGTACTTC.

The gene calls are TRBV30 and TRBJ1-5; unclear D gene. V lost 2 bases and J lost 4, with 9 bases in between. This CDR3 is 13 amino acids long. CDR1 and CDR2 from the germline V gene are GTSNPN and SVGIG (reference sequence). Here the CDR3 reads CAWSNGVNQPQHF. The CDR3 DNA follows: TGTGCCTGGAGTAACGGAGTTAATCAGCCCCAGCATTTT.

There are many counts of this clonotype. The genes are TRBV7-2 and TRBJ2-7; perhaps TRBD2 as D (6 bases). The V end was cut by 0 bases, the J end by 5 bases, with 11 bases between. CDR1 and CDR2 from the germline V gene are SGHTA and FQGNSA. The CDR3 loop spans 14 amino acids. Here the CDR3 DNA reads TGTGCCAGCAGCTTAGCACCGGGAGCGGACGAGCAGTACTTC. Its protein is CASSLAPGADEQYF.

This clonotype was detected ten times or more. This chain joins TRBV9 and TRBJ2-7; the D is unclear. This CDR3 is 11 amino acids long. The V end lost 0 bases, the J end lost 5 bases, and 3 bases lay between the germline ends. Germline CDR1 SGDLS, CDR2 YYNGEE. CDR3 loop: CASSVGDEQYF. The CDR3 DNA reads TGTGCCAGCAGCGTAGGTGACGAGCAGTACTTC.

This clonotype came up a few times. The V gene is TRBV7-9, the J gene TRBJ1-2, with D possibly matching TRBD1 (5 bases). V gave up 6 bases and J gave up 4 bases, with 12 bases separating them. Germline values: CDR1 SEHNR, CDR2 FQNEAQ (reference sequence). The CDR3 has 13 residues. Here the CDR3 DNA reads TGTGCCAGCAGACGGGACGGACCCTATGGCTACACCTTC. It specifies CASRRDGPYGYTF. Full variable domain (outside the CDR3, taken from reference TRBV7-9 and TRBJ1-2): DTGVSQNPRHKITKRGQNVTFRCDPISEHNRLYWYRQTLGQGPEFLTYFQNEAQLEKSRLLSDRFSAERPKGSFSTLEIQRTEQGDSAMYLCASRRDGPYGYTFGSGTRLTVV.

The sample holds many counts of this clonotype. The chain employs TRBV19 and TRBJ1-5; tentative D call: TRBD1 (5 bases). The CDR3 spans 13 residues. CDR1 and CDR2 (germline): LNHDA, SQIVND (reference sequence). The V end lost 5 bases, the J end lost 4 bases, and 9 bases lay between the germline ends. The CDR3 spells CASSDSGNQPQHF. The CDR3 region has the DNA TGTGCCAGTAGTGACTCAGGGAATCAGCCCCAGCATTTT.

This clonotype was detected a few times. The CDR3 loop is CASSLSHGGIYEQYF. In nucleotides, the CDR3 is TGTGCCAGCAGCTTATCCCACGGGGGCATATACGAGCAGTACTTC. V gene TRBV7-9 combines with J gene TRBJ2-7; D possibly matches TRBD1 or TRBD2 (6 bases each). CDR1 is SEHNR and CDR2 is FQNEAQ in the germline V gene (reference sequence). Trimming removed 2 bases at V and 4 bases at J, with 15 bases between. The CDR3 has 15 amino acids.

There are many counts of this clonotype. The chain couples TRBV28 to TRBJ2-7; D possibly uses TRBD1 or TRBD2 (6 bases each). V was clipped by 8 bases and J by 7 bases, with 27 bases between them. CDR3 size: 16 residues. Germline values: CDR1 MDHEN, CDR2 SYDVKM. CDR3: CASRGGPGMGEWEQYF. The CDR3 DNA reads as TGTGCCAGCCGTGGGGGGCCAGGAATGGGGGAATGGGAGCAGTACTTC.

This clonotype was recorded many times. The chain links TRBV5-5 to TRBJ1-5; 7 bases align to TRBD1. CDR1 is SGHKS, CDR2 YYEKEE, per germline (reference sequence). The CDR3 length is 18 residues. V dropped 1 base and J dropped 1; count of bases not matched to a gene: 11. The CDR3 DNA is TGTGCCAGCAGCTTGAGGGGGACAGCCGTCCTAAGCAATCAGCCCCAGCATTTT. The encoded protein is CASSLRGTAVLSNQPQHF.

The table lists this clonotype with many counts. The rearrangement uses TRBV30 and TRBJ1-2; 9 positions agree with TRBD1. CDR1 and CDR2 from the germline V gene are GTSNPN and SVGIG (reference sequence). The V segment lost 0 bases and the J segment 8 bases; nucleotides outside the gene matches: 7. The CDR3 runs 14 residues. DNA for the CDR3: TGTGCCTGGAGTGTGGCGGGACAGGGTGGGGGCTACACCTTC. It codes for CAWSVAGQGGGYTF.

The sample holds many counts of this clonotype. V gene TRBV6-2 or TRBV6-3 combines with J gene TRBJ2-7; D gene ambiguous. This CDR3 spans 14 amino acids. Per the germline V gene, CDR1 is MNHEY and CDR2 is SVGEGT. Trimming shortened V by 4 bases and J by 1 base, and 11 bases separated the two germline ends. CDR3 in amino acids: CASSFPPESYEQYF. For the CDR3, the DNA is TGTGCCAGCAGTTTCCCCCCGGAGTCCTACGAGCAGTACTTC.